The clone carrying this TCR beta chain was recorded a few times. The antigen is not known. This sample was included in a study of cytomegalovirus exposure and HLA in healthy donors. In the study overall: Per a later analysis, the approximately 690 first-cohort and 100 to 150 validation repertoires shared one platform.

Some clones are missing from TCRdb's copy, which holds only in-frame ones; the method was immunoSEQ multiplex PCR. The sample consists of 95,000 to 150,000 clones, approximately 95% of them appearing once. A 120-subject validation cohort, separate from the 666-subject first cohort, supplied the donors. Study-wide results and limits: With high specificity and sensitivity, the classifier reportedly diagnosed cytomegalovirus status. Specificity of a few CMV-associated chains for CMV antigens was verified in vitro.

CDR3 length: 13 residues. Germline CDR1 SNHLY, CDR2 FYNNEI. V lost 10 bases and J lost 4; bases outside the gene matches: 5. The clonotype was recovered from a man between 18 and 35 years old in good health and CMV-seronegative. Sequenced input: PBMCs. This chain uses TRBV2 with TRBJ2-2; 8 bases agree with TRBD1. The CDR3 DNA reads TGTGCCACGAGACAGGGGAGCACCGGGGAGCTGTTTTTT. Protein: CATRQGSTGELFF.